Sequencing of this TCR beta chain was carried out in a study of T and B cells in COVID-19 patients. Overall study: Peripheral blood came from COVID-19 patients with active infection or after recovery. Of 20 to 25 active-infection patients, over 9 were critically ill with mechanical ventilation or extracorporeal membrane oxygenation. Broader study findings: Patients with COVID-19 reportedly showed strongly skewed T cell receptor beta variable and joining gene usage.

About this clonotype itself: Its target is unknown.

TRB rearrangements were amplified by multiplex PCR with BIOMED2 TRB-A/B primers. TCRdb re-analysed the multiplex PCR reads in MiXCR, keeping a single row per CDR3 protein. This table has 7,000 to 10,000 distinct CDR3 sequences, around 31% appearing once. From blood, roughly 220-550 ng of genomic DNA served as TRB template. CDR1 is SGHNT and CDR2 is YYREEE in the germline V gene (reference sequence). This CDR3 contains 15 residues. V lost 3 bases to trimming and J lost 7 bases; unmatched junction nucleotides: 12. The chain couples TRBV5-4 to TRBJ1-2; the match to TRBD1 covers 7 bases. The receptor was isolated from a human donor with active COVID-19. The specimen sequenced was blood. CDR3: CASSSQGLGLSGYTF. CDR3 bases: TGTGCCAGCAGCTCACAGGGGTTGGGGTTGAGTGGCTACACCTTC.